The 23 T cell receptor beta chains presented below share a single source sample, sequenced in a study of T-cell memory formation after mild COVID-19. TCRdb reprocessed the 5' RACE reads with MiXCR, giving one entry per CDR3 protein. The data contain about 430,000 distinct CDR3 sequences, 20% to 25% of them singletons. The sequenced sample was PBMCs or a T cell subset sorted from them (not recorded which). These receptor sequences come from an adult woman who had mild COVID-19 (a few samples of this study predate the infection). Cell type and time point are not known.

In its sample, this clonotype was seen many times. The rearrangement links TRBV18 to TRBJ1-1; D not certain. The V gene lost 3 bases and the J gene lost 8 bases, with 10 bases spanning the gap. CDR1 and CDR2 from the germline V gene are KGHSH and LQKENI. The CDR3 sequence is 12 residues long. The DNA for the CDR3 is TGTGCCAGCTCACCCCGGACCGGGGAAGCTTTCTTT. Translated, it gives CASSPRTGEAFF.

The chain links TRBV5-1 to TRBJ1-1; 8 bases map to TRBD1. CDR1 is SGHRS, CDR2 YFSETQ, per germline. V lost 4 bases, J lost 4 bases, and 9 bases stayed unmatched. CDR3 length: 15 amino acids. The DNA of the CDR3 is TGCGCCAGCAGCCACGGACAGGGAAGGGGCACTGAAGCTTTCTTT. Its translation is CASSHGQGRGTEAFF.

This clonotype showed up just a few times. This chain connects TRBV7-8 to TRBJ1-2; D not certain. Germline values: CDR1 SGHVS, CDR2 FQNEAQ. The germline V and J ends were trimmed by 0 bases and 5 bases, with 13 bases remaining between them. This CDR3 comprises 15 residues. CDR3 loop: CASSLARAVDYGYTF. Here the CDR3 DNA reads TGTGCCAGCAGCTTAGCGCGGGCAGTCGATTATGGCTACACCTTC. Full variable domain (rest looked up from reference TRBV7-8 and TRBJ1-2): GAGVSQSPRYKVAKRGQDVALRCDPISGHVSLFWYQQALGQGPEFLTYFQNEAQLDKSGLPSDRFFAERPEGSVSTLKIQRTQQEDSAVYLCASSLARAVDYGYTFGSGTRLTVV.

This clonotype appeared a few times. The V and J genes are TRBV11-3 and TRBJ2-5, with D possibly being TRBD2 (5 bases). Germline V CDR1 and CDR2: SGHNT, YENEEA. The V end was cut by 10 bases, the J end by 4 bases, with 19 bases between. This CDR3 is built from 14 residues. Here the CDR3 DNA reads TGTGCCACCTCCCCCGGGGAGACGGGAGAGACCCAGTACTTC. It translates to CATSPGETGETQYF.

The chain is built from TRBV20-1 and TRBJ1-5, with 9 nucleotides matching TRBD1. V shed 6 bases, J shed 7 bases, and the junction held 13 bases outside the gene matches. The V gene's germline CDR1 is DFQATT and CDR2 SNEGSKA (reference sequence). The CDR3 consists of 15 residues. Here the CDR3 DNA reads TGCAGTGCACTAGAGGGGGGGACAGGGAACCAGCCCCAGCATTTT. As protein: CSALEGGTGNQPQHF.

V and J are TRBV6-2 or TRBV6-3 and TRBJ1-2; D remains ambiguous. Trimming shortened V by 2 bases and J by 2 bases, and 3 bases separated the two germline ends. There are 12 residues in the CDR3. CDR1 is MNHEY, CDR2 SVGEGT, per germline. CDR3 region: CASSYGNYGYTF. CDR3 sequence (DNA): TGTGCCAGCAGTTACGGGAACTATGGCTACACCTTC.

The V gene is TRBV6-5, the J gene TRBJ1-2; D is unresolved. V gave up 0 bases and J gave up 5 bases, with 16 bases separating them. The CDR3 sequence is 16 residues long. CDR1 and CDR2 from the germline V gene are MNHEY and SVGAGI. The CDR3 sequence is CASSYSHVGGLYGYTF. The CDR3 DNA follows: TGTGCCAGCAGTTACTCCCACGTTGGCGGGTTGTATGGCTACACCTTC.

The J gene is TRBJ2-3, the V gene TRBV7-3, with 9 positions matching TRBD1. The CDR3 is 16 amino acids. The germline V gene encodes CDR1 SGHTA and CDR2 FQGTGA. J was trimmed by 2 bases and V by 5 bases; bases with no gene match: 8. The CDR3 is CASSAYRGRDTDTQYF. DNA for the CDR3: TGTGCCAGCAGCGCCTACAGGGGGCGTGACACAGATACGCAGTATTTT.

This clonotype has more than one count but fewer than ten. This rearrangement joins TRBV21-1 to TRBJ2-2; the table's D call of TRBD2 was not tested on the DNA. TRBV21-1 is a recognized pseudogene. The CDR3 consists of 12 residues. CDR3 DNA sequence: TGTGCCAGCAGGGGACTAGACGGGGAGCTGTTTTTT. Amino acids: CASRGLDGELFF.

This clonotype was seen a few times. V usage is TRBV7-9 and J usage is TRBJ1-3; D remains unclear. CDR1 and CDR2 (germline): SEHNR, FQNEAQ (reference sequence). Trimming shortened V by 5 bases and J by 6 bases, and 14 bases separated the two germline ends. The CDR3 is 14 amino acids. DNA of the CDR3: TGTGCCAGCAGCCCACGGACCGAGTTAAACACCATATATTTT. This encodes CASSPRTELNTIYF.

This chain links TRBV20-1 with TRBJ1-1; a possible D gene is TRBD1 (6 bases). V dropped 3 bases and J dropped 3 bases, with 11 bases sitting between them. From germline, CDR1 is DFQATT and CDR2 SNEGSKA (reference sequence). The CDR3 extends over 13 amino acids. CDR3 nucleotide sequence: TGCAGTGCTAGCCACAGGGTACACACTGAAGCTTTCTTT. Translated, it gives CSASHRVHTEAFF.

The CDR3 here is CASSEFRTGDYGYTF. The CDR3 DNA follows: TGTGCCAGCAGTGAATTTAGGACAGGGGACTATGGCTACACCTTC. The chain employs TRBV2 and TRBJ1-2; TRBD1 agrees at 9 bases. The V gene's germline CDR1 is SNHLY and CDR2 FYNNEI. The CDR3 spans 15 residues. V lost 2 bases to trimming and J lost 3 bases; unmatched junction nucleotides: 4.

The chain carries TRBV29-1 and TRBJ2-5; D is unclear. Germline CDR1 SQVTM, CDR2 ANQGSEA. The length of the CDR3 is 12 residues. The V end was cut by 5 bases, the J end by 2 bases, with 9 bases between. The CDR3 sequence is CSVRPLQETQYF. The CDR3 DNA is TGCAGCGTTCGGCCCCTACAAGAGACCCAGTACTTC.

This clonotype has just a few counts. The chain has TRBV14 and TRBJ2-3; the match to TRBD1 covers 7 bases. V gave up 0 bases and J gave up 0 bases; unmatched junction bases: 3. The CDR3 is 16 residues long. Germline CDR1 SGHDN, CDR2 FVKESK. For the CDR3, the DNA is TGTGCCAGCAGCCAAGAGGGACAGAAAAGCACAGATACGCAGTATTTT. Translated, it gives CASSQEGQKSTDTQYF.

This clonotype was found a few times. The chain employs TRBV18 and TRBJ2-3; TRBD2 matches at 7 bases. J lost 1 base, V lost 3 bases, and 19 bases had no gene match. This CDR3 has 20 amino acids. Looked up from germline, CDR1 is KGHSH and CDR2 is LQKENI. The CDR3 DNA reads TGTGCCAGCTCACCCCTAAGGGACGGACGACGGGGGGTAGGCACAGATACGCAGTATTTT. Its protein product is CASSPLRDGRRGVGTDTQYF.

This chain joins TRBV28 and TRBJ1-5; 7 bases align to TRBD1. Germline CDR1 is MDHEN and CDR2 is SYDVKM. This CDR3 has 16 amino acids. Trimming removed 5 bases from V and 4 bases from J; junction bases left unmatched: 11. CDR3 DNA: TGTGCCAGCAGTCCGCTAAGACAGGGAAGGAATCAGCCCCAGCATTTT. Its translation is CASSPLRQGRNQPQHF.

This clonotype was recorded a few times. The V call is TRBV7-8, the J call TRBJ2-1; no clear D gene. The CDR3 runs to 16 residues. Germline V CDR1 and CDR2: SGHVS, FQNEAQ. V gave up 2 bases and J gave up 0 bases, with 11 bases separating them. CDR3 DNA sequence: TGTGCCAGCAGCTTAAGGATGGGCGGCTCCTACAATGAGCAGTTCTTC. The encoded protein is CASSLRMGGSYNEQFF.

J is TRBJ2-3 and V is TRBV6-2 or TRBV6-3, with 8 positions matching TRBD2. The trim removed 5 bases at V and 2 bases at J, leaving 6 bases unmatched. This CDR3 region has 15 residues. The germline V gene encodes CDR1 MNHEY and CDR2 SVGEGT. CDR3 sequence (DNA): TGTGCCAGCAGTCCTGCGGGACTAGTCACAGATACGCAGTATTTT. This gives the protein CASSPAGLVTDTQYF.

The table lists this clonotype with a few counts. Here the CDR3 DNA reads TGTGCCACCAGCGGTAACCAGGGCTACGAGCAGTACTTC. This codes for CATSGNQGYEQYF. The V and J genes are TRBV15 and TRBJ2-7; the D gene is possibly TRBD1 (5 bases). V was shortened by 5 bases and J by 3 bases, with 11 bases between the two germline ends. The V gene's germline CDR1 is LNHNV and CDR2 YYDKDF (reference sequence). The CDR3 extends over 13 amino acids.

The genes are TRBV7-9 and TRBJ1-2; D is unclear. This CDR3 has 12 residues. Germline CDR1 SEHNR, CDR2 FQNEAQ (reference sequence). The V end lost 0 bases, the J end lost 8 bases, and 7 bases lay between the germline ends. The CDR3 loop is CASSLARGGYTF. CDR3 bases: TGTGCCAGCAGCTTAGCCCGTGGGGGCTACACCTTC.

The CDR3 spells CASSSLVVTGEQYF. CDR3 sequence (DNA): TGTGCCAGCAGCTCCCTCGTTGTGACAGGCGAGCAGTACTTC. This chain uses TRBV7-2 with TRBJ2-7, with D possibly TRBD1 on 6 matching bases. The germline V and J ends were trimmed by 4 bases and 6 bases, with 16 bases remaining between them. This CDR3 is 14 amino acids long. Per germline, CDR1 SGHTA and CDR2 FQGNSA.

The chain has TRBV11-3 and TRBJ2-1, with 8 bases matching TRBD2. The V segment lost 3 bases and the J segment 6 bases; nucleotides outside the gene matches: 1. Germline loops: CDR1 SGHNT, CDR2 YENEEA. The CDR3 runs 13 residues. The CDR3: CASSFGLANEQFF. CDR3 sequence (DNA): TGTGCCAGCAGCTTCGGACTAGCCAATGAGCAGTTCTTC. Looking up the rest from reference TRBV11-3 and TRBJ2-1 gives the full variable domain: EAGVVQSPRYKIIEKKQPVAFWCNPISGHNTLYWYLQNLGQGPELLIRYENEEAVDDSQLPKDRFSAERLKGVDSTLKIQPAELGDSAVYLCASSFGLANEQFFGPGTRLTVL.

This clonotype was detected a few times. The chain uses TRBV9 and TRBJ1-1; D not certain. This CDR3 has 13 amino acids. The V end was cut by 8 bases, the J end by 7 bases, with 18 bases between. Per germline, CDR1 SGDLS and CDR2 YYNGEE. The CDR3 region has the DNA TGTGCCAGTTCGGACTCTCGAGACGTTGAAGCTTTCTTT. Translation: CASSDSRDVEAFF.